These 10 T cell receptor beta chains were sequenced from one sample in a study of blood T cell repertoires in COVID-19. Only in-frame clones appear in the TCRdb table, and some are missing; sequencing was by immunoSEQ multiplex PCR. The sample has 100,000 to 150,000 clones, less than 90% seen once; the top ten hold roughly 6.7%. Sequenced sample: peripheral blood. The source of these receptors is a man aged 80 or over with active or convalescent COVID-19.

The V call is TRBV5-6, the J call TRBJ1-5, with 10 bases matching TRBD1. Germline V gene data show CDR1 as SGHDT and CDR2 as YYEEEE. J gave up 6 bases and V 4 bases, and 10 bases lay outside the gene matches. This CDR3 spans 16 amino acids. CDR3 nucleotides: TGTGCCAGCAGCATGGGGGACAGGGGAGGCGGTCAGCCCCAGCATTTT. It translates to CASSMGDRGGGQPQHF.

The chain has TRBV6-5 and TRBJ2-7; TRBD1 aligns across 8 bases. This CDR3 has 13 residues. With V trimmed by 4 bases and J by 6 bases, 5 bases remained unmatched. Germline-derived CDR1 and CDR2 are MNHEY and SVGAGI. CDR3 in DNA: TGTGCCAGCAGTTCAGGACAGGGAGGCGAGCAGTACTTC. Its translation is CASSSGQGGEQYF.

Written as DNA, the CDR3 is TGTGCCAGTAGTATAGTTGGCAGGGGGCAAGGCTACACCTTC. Translating it yields CASSIVGRGQGYTF. This chain links TRBV19 with TRBJ1-2, with 8 bases identical to TRBD1. The CDR3 has 14 residues. J was trimmed by 8 bases and V by 1 base; bases with no gene match: 6. Germline assignment: CDR1 LNHDA and CDR2 SQIVND (reference sequence).

The chain recombines TRBV29-1 with TRBJ2-1; 12 bases match TRBD2. The CDR3 loop spans 18 amino acids. V trimming: 4 bases; J trimming: 0 bases; junction bases outside the gene matches: 10. Looked up from germline, CDR1 is SQVTM and CDR2 is ANQGSEA. For the CDR3, the DNA is TGCAGCGTTGCTCGACTAGCGGGGGCGTCTATCTCCTACAATGAGCAGTTCTTC. Residues: CSVARLAGASISYNEQFF.

The rearrangement uses TRBV27 and TRBJ2-1, with 8 nucleotides matching TRBD2. The V and J ends lost 1 base and 5 bases, in that order; junction bases with no gene match: 7. CDR3 length: 16 residues. From germline, CDR1 is MNHEY and CDR2 SMNVEV (reference sequence). CDR3 nucleotide sequence: TGTGCCAGCAGTTTATGGGGCGGGGGGTCCCACAATGAGCAGTTCTTC. Protein product: CASSLWGGGSHNEQFF.

V is TRBV15 and J is TRBJ1-5; D is undetermined. Germline-derived CDR1 and CDR2 are LNHNV and YYDKDF (reference sequence). V shed 0 bases and J shed 0 bases, with 6 bases lying between them. This CDR3 contains 15 residues. CDR3 protein: CATSREQISNQPQHF. The CDR3, as DNA: TGTGCCACCAGCAGAGAACAGATTAGCAATCAGCCCCAGCATTTT.

The chain combines TRBV4-3 with TRBJ1-5; D gene uncertain. The V end was cut by 4 bases, the J end by 7 bases, with 20 bases between. The germline CDR1 and CDR2 sequences are LGHNA and YSLEER. This CDR3 region has 16 residues. In DNA, the CDR3 is TGCGCCAGCAGCCGCCATGTCGGGGATTCCGGCCAGCCCCAGCATTTT. Its translation: CASSRHVGDSGQPQHF.

The CDR3 nucleotides are TGCAGCGTTATCTTAGCGGGAGGCCTACAAGAGACCCAGTACTTC. This translates into CSVILAGGLQETQYF. The rearrangement links TRBV29-1 to TRBJ2-5; the match to TRBD2 covers 10 bases. The CDR3 totals 15 residues. Looked up from germline, CDR1 is SQVTM and CDR2 is ANQGSEA. V was pared by 5 bases and J by 2 bases, with 8 bases of the junction left unmatched. Full variable domain (rest looked up from reference TRBV29-1 and TRBJ2-5): SAVISQKPSRDICQRGTSLTIQCQVDSQVTMMFWYRQQPGQSLTLIATANQGSEATYESGFVIDKFPISRPNLTFSTLTVSNMSPEDSSIYLCSVILAGGLQETQYFGPGTRLLVL.

J is TRBJ2-3 and V is TRBV5-1; TRBD1 matches 8 bases. Germline V gives CDR1 SGHRS, CDR2 YFSETQ. The J segment lost 1 base and the V segment lost 3 bases, leaving 4 bases of the junction unmatched. This CDR3 is built from 15 residues. The DNA for the CDR3 is TGCGCCAGCAGCTGGACAGGGACCCGCACAGATACGCAGTATTTT. Its translation: CASSWTGTRTDTQYF. Using reference TRBV5-1 and TRBJ2-3 for the parts outside the CDR3, the full variable domain is KAGVTQTPRYLIKTRGQQVTLSCSPISGHRSVSWYQQTPGQGLQFLFEYFSETQRNKGNFPGRFSGRQFSNSRSEMNVSTLELGDSALYLCASSWTGTRTDTQYFGPGTRLTVL.

This chain connects TRBV7-3 to TRBJ2-2; D gene uncertain. Per germline, CDR1 SGHTA and CDR2 FQGTGA. V was shortened by 7 bases and J by 2 bases, with 11 bases between the two germline ends. There are 14 residues in the CDR3. The CDR3: CASTISINTGELFF. CDR3 DNA: TGTGCCAGCACCATCAGTATTAACACCGGGGAGCTGTTTTTT.